Following are 32 T cell receptor beta chains from one sample sequenced in a study of vaccination and CD4 T cells after COVID-19. Treatment indicated: roughly 10-day PBMC culture with coronavirus spike peptide pools or control peptides (ViraFEST assay). Cultured CD4+ T-cell DNA underwent Oncomine TCR Beta short-read sequencing. TCRdb re-derived calls from the PCR reads in MiXCR, one entry per CDR3 protein. The repertoire includes about 20,000 distinct CDR3 sequences, 55% to 60% of them detected once, and roughly a tenth sits in the top ten. No antigens are known for them. Sequenced: CD4+ T cells from blood, cultured in vitro. All receptors come from a human donor who had recovered from COVID-19.

Only a few counts were recorded for this clonotype. The chain links TRBV6-2 or TRBV6-3 to TRBJ2-3, with D uncertain. Germline V gives CDR1 MNHEY, CDR2 SVGEGT. Trimming took 2 bases from V and 5 from J, leaving 5 bases between them. This CDR3 is 12 amino acids long. CDR3: CASSYAKDTQYF. The DNA for the CDR3 is TGTGCCAGCAGTTACGCAAAAGATACGCAGTATTTT.

This clonotype was seen only a few times. The J gene is TRBJ1-2, the V gene TRBV30; TRBD1 agrees at 7 bases. CDR1 and CDR2 (germline): GTSNPN, SVGIG (reference sequence). The J segment lost 4 bases and the V segment lost 7 bases, leaving 6 bases of the junction unmatched. The CDR3 is made up of 12 amino acids. CDR3 DNA sequence: TGTGCCTTCACGGGACAGCTCTATGGCTACACCTTC. Amino acids: CAFTGQLYGYTF. Using reference TRBV30 and TRBJ1-2 for the parts outside the CDR3, the full variable domain is SQTIHQWPATLVQPVGSPLSLECTVEGTSNPNLYWYRQAAGRGLQLLFYSVGIGQISSEVPQNLSASRPQDRQFILSSKKLLLSDSGFYLCAFTGQLYGYTFGSGTRLTVV.

The gene calls are TRBV6-2 or TRBV6-3 and TRBJ1-1; possibly TRBD1 for D (5 bases). This CDR3 is built from 15 residues. The V end lost 6 bases, the J end lost 6 bases, and 20 bases lay between the germline ends. Germline assignment: CDR1 MNHEY and CDR2 SVGEGT. CDR3 DNA: TGTGCCAGCAGGGCCGTCAGGGTAATGTGGGCTGAAGCTTTCTTT. This sequence encodes CASRAVRVMWAEAFF.

The V and J genes are TRBV7-2 and TRBJ2-7, with TRBD2 as a possible D gene (5 bases). V lost 3 bases, J lost 2 bases, and 5 bases lay in between. Germline CDR1 reads SGHTA; CDR2 reads FQGNSA. The CDR3 has 12 residues. CDR3 nucleotides: TGTGCCAGCAGCTTCGGGACCTACGAGCAGTACTTC. Translating it yields CASSFGTYEQYF.

The CDR3 reads CASIRKPTYNEQFF. The CDR3 DNA is TGTGCCAGCATACGAAAGCCCACGTACAATGAGCAGTTCTTC. The rearrangement links TRBV6-4 to TRBJ2-1, with D unclear. This CDR3 is 14 amino acids long. V was clipped by 7 bases and J by 4 bases, with 14 bases between them. The germline CDR1 and CDR2 sequences are MRHNA and SNTAGT.

The rearrangement links TRBV7-9 to TRBJ1-2; TRBD1 might be the D (5 bases). This CDR3 spans 12 amino acids. Germline CDR1 is SEHNR and CDR2 is FQNEAQ (reference sequence). The V end was cut by 3 bases, the J end by 8 bases, with 10 bases between. CDR3 in DNA: TGTGCCAGCAGCTTGGCAGAGGGGGGCTACACCTTC. Amino acids: CASSLAEGGYTF.

The CDR3 region is CASSLGGQNTGELFF. DNA for the CDR3: TGTGCCAGCAGCTTAGGGGGACAGAACACCGGGGAGCTGTTTTTT. V gene TRBV11-3 combines with J gene TRBJ2-2; tentative D call: TRBD1 (6 bases). The CDR3 totals 15 residues. V lost 1 base and J lost 1, with 7 bases in between. Looked up from germline, CDR1 is SGHNT and CDR2 is YENEEA.

V and J are TRBV19 and TRBJ2-3; 14 bases align to TRBD2. Trimming at V came to 10 bases and at J to 0 bases, leaving 6 bases not matched to a gene. Germline V gene data show CDR1 as LNHDA and CDR2 as SQIVND (reference sequence). The CDR3 is made up of 16 amino acids. CDR3 amino acids: CAIGTSGSLSTDTQYF. The CDR3 nucleotides read TGTGCCATTGGGACTAGCGGGAGTCTTAGCACAGATACGCAGTATTTT.

To note about this clonotype: At one boundary the junction diverges from the germline segment, which might be a read error. The J gene is TRBJ1-1, the V gene TRBV7-9; the match to TRBD1 covers 7 bases. Germline loops: CDR1 SEHNR, CDR2 FQNEAQ (reference sequence). CDR3 length equals 14 residues. For the CDR3, the DNA is TGCGCCAGCAGCGGGGGACAGTCGAGCACTGAAGCTTTCTTT. Encoded protein: CASSGGQSSTEAFF.

The V and J genes are TRBV11-2 and TRBJ1-1; a weak D match, TRBD1 (5 bases). V shed 1 base and J shed 8 bases, with 17 bases lying between them. This CDR3 comprises 15 residues. Germline loops: CDR1 SGHAT, CDR2 FQNNGV. The CDR3 DNA reads as TGTGCCAGCAGCTTAGGGGGGGGAGCGTTGGGCGAAGCTTTCTTT. As protein: CASSLGGGALGEAFF.

This clonotype was seen a few times. V is TRBV7-2 and J is TRBJ1-2; a possible D gene is TRBD1 (6 bases). The CDR3 consists of 13 residues. Germline lookup yields CDR1 SGHTA and CDR2 FQGNSA. With 4 bases removed from V and 5 bases from J, the gap between germline ends came to 11 bases. CDR3 bases: TGTGCCAGCAGCTCCAGGACAGATTATGGCTACACCTTC. It specifies CASSSRTDYGYTF.

The chain combines TRBV6-2 or TRBV6-3 with TRBJ1-5, with D possibly matching TRBD1 (5 bases). From germline, CDR1 is MNHEY and CDR2 SVGEGT. The CDR3 runs to 14 residues. Trimming removed 3 bases at V and 6 bases at J, with 12 bases between. Here the CDR3 DNA reads TGTGCCAGCAGTTATCCCAGGGTGAGTCAGCCCCAGCATTTT. Its protein is CASSYPRVSQPQHF.

This clonotype was counted between two and nine times. The chain has TRBV19 and TRBJ2-2, with TRBD1 identical over 10 bases. CDR1 LNHDA and CDR2 SQIVND come from the germline V gene (reference sequence). The trim removed 5 bases at V and 0 bases at J, leaving 3 bases unmatched. This CDR3 is built from 16 residues. CDR3 residues: CASSRGQGANTGELFF. The CDR3 DNA reads TGTGCCAGTAGTCGCGGACAGGGGGCGAACACCGGGGAGCTGTTTTTT.

The chain links TRBV2 to TRBJ2-7; D remains unclear. The CDR3 covers 12 residues. Germline V gene sequence: CDR1 SNHLY, CDR2 FYNNEI. V was pared by 8 bases and J by 2 bases, with 10 bases between. The CDR3 DNA follows: TGTGCCAGCCGTCGGGCAACCTACGAGCAGTACTTC. This gives the protein CASRRATYEQYF.

This rearrangement joins TRBV6-5 to TRBJ2-3; 7 bases map to TRBD1. There are 16 residues in the CDR3. Germline assignment: CDR1 MNHEY and CDR2 SVGAGI. The V and J ends lost 2 bases and 4 bases, in that order; junction bases with no gene match: 9. CDR3: CASSYEGTAEADTQYF. The CDR3 nucleotides read TGTGCCAGCAGTTACGAGGGGACAGCGGAAGCAGATACGCAGTATTTT.

This clonotype appeared a few times. The rearrangement joins TRBV6-5 to TRBJ2-7, with 7 bases lining up with TRBD1. The germline V gene encodes CDR1 MNHEY and CDR2 SVGAGI. This CDR3 is 15 amino acids long. Unmatched junction bases numbered 5, after V lost 0 bases and J lost 3 bases. CDR3 DNA sequence: TGTGCCAGCAGTTACTCCCCGGGACAGCTCTACGAGCAGTACTTC. It encodes CASSYSPGQLYEQYF.

This clonotype has only a few counts. The chain is built from TRBV19 and TRBJ2-3; D might be TRBD1 (6 bases). Germline loops: CDR1 LNHDA, CDR2 SQIVND (reference sequence). The CDR3 extends over 20 amino acids. The V gene lost 1 base and the J gene lost 3 bases, with 26 bases spanning the gap. The CDR3 DNA is TGTGCCAGTAGTATAGTGCCGTCCCAGGGGACGGCCAACACTACAGATACGCAGTATTTT. Its translation is CASSIVPSQGTANTTDTQYF.

The J gene is TRBJ2-5, the V gene TRBV18, with TRBD2 matching over 7 bases. V shed 6 bases, J shed 5 bases, and the junction held 9 bases outside the gene matches. The CDR3 is 14 amino acids. Germline V gene sequence: CDR1 KGHSH, CDR2 LQKENI. The CDR3 sequence is CASSPRGERETQYF. The CDR3, as DNA: TGTGCCAGCTCCCCCCGGGGGGAGAGGGAGACCCAGTACTTC.

This clonotype has just a few counts. The chain employs TRBV7-9 and TRBJ1-2; D remains ambiguous. Trimming shortened V by 5 bases and J by 4 bases, and 17 bases separated the two germline ends. Germline CDR1 and CDR2: SEHNR and FQNEAQ (reference sequence). The CDR3 covers 15 residues. The DNA of the CDR3 is TGTGCCAGCAGCAGCGTTTTGGGAATAACCTATGGCTACACCTTC. It yields the protein CASSSVLGITYGYTF.

The chain couples TRBV7-9 to TRBJ1-1; D might be TRBD1 (6 bases). The CDR3 spans 12 residues. V was pared by 6 bases and J by 5 bases, with 10 bases between. Germline-derived CDR1 and CDR2 are SEHNR and FQNEAQ (reference sequence). The chain's CDR3 is CASRRTDTEAFF. In DNA, the CDR3 is TGTGCCAGCAGACGGACAGATACTGAAGCTTTCTTT.

The rearrangement uses TRBV5-1 and TRBJ2-5; the D is unclear. CDR3 length: 11 residues. CDR1 is SGHRS, CDR2 YFSETQ, per germline. The V end lost 4 bases, the J end lost 5 bases, and 6 bases lay between the germline ends. The CDR3 reads CASSPAETQYF. For the CDR3, the DNA is TGCGCCAGCAGCCCGGCCGAGACCCAGTACTTC.

V usage is TRBV30 and J usage is TRBJ1-1, with D possibly TRBD1 on 6 matching bases. Germline CDR1 reads GTSNPN; CDR2 reads SVGIG (reference sequence). The germline V and J ends were trimmed by 3 bases and 0 bases, with 11 bases remaining between them. CDR3 length equals 14 residues. CDR3 coding DNA: TGTGCCTGGAGGCGGGGGGACATGAACACTGAAGCTTTCTTT. Residues: CAWRRGDMNTEAFF. Full variable domain (remainder filled in from reference TRBV30 and TRBJ1-1): SQTIHQWPATLVQPVGSPLSLECTVEGTSNPNLYWYRQAAGRGLQLLFYSVGIGQISSEVPQNLSASRPQDRQFILSSKKLLLSDSGFYLCAWRRGDMNTEAFFGQGTRLTVV.

The chain recombines TRBV19 with TRBJ1-5; 9 nucleotides align to TRBD1. CDR1 is LNHDA and CDR2 is SQIVND in the germline V gene (reference sequence). The V and J ends lost 3 bases and 7 bases, in that order; junction bases with no gene match: 13. The CDR3 is made up of 17 amino acids. The CDR3 nucleotides are TGTGCCAGTAGTATGTACGGGACAGGGTTCGCCAGGCAGCCCCAGCATTTT. This translates into CASSMYGTGFARQPQHF.

This rearrangement joins TRBV7-2 to TRBJ2-1; TRBD2 matches 9 bases. This CDR3 has 16 amino acids. Germline CDR1 SGHTA, CDR2 FQGNSA. V shed 6 bases and J 7 bases; nucleotides not matched to a gene: 13. The CDR3 region has the DNA TGTGCCAGCAGTCAACTTGGGGGACTAGCATCGAATGAGCAGTTCTTC. This gives the protein CASSQLGGLASNEQFF. Combining the CDR3 with reference TRBV7-2 and TRBJ2-1 gives the whole variable domain GAGVSQSPSNKVTEKGKDVELRCDPISGHTALYWYRQSLGQGLEFLIYFQGNSAPDKSGLPSDRFSAERTGGSVSTLTIQRTQQEDSAVYLCASSQLGGLASNEQFFGPGTRLTVL.

The chain couples TRBV6-5 to TRBJ2-5; D not certain. Germline loops: CDR1 MNHEY, CDR2 SVGAGI. This CDR3 contains 15 residues. V dropped 3 bases and J dropped 4 bases, with 15 bases sitting between them. The CDR3 nucleotides are TGTGCCAGCAGTTATGTAGGGCAGATCGCAGAGACCCAGTACTTC. It encodes CASSYVGQIAETQYF.

The chain is built from TRBV27 and TRBJ2-7; the match to TRBD1 covers 9 bases. The CDR3 is 14 residues long. Germline V lookup: CDR1 MNHEY, CDR2 SMNVEV (reference sequence). The J segment lost 5 bases and the V segment lost 3 bases, leaving 5 bases of the junction unmatched. The CDR3 loop reads CASSLGTGYNEQYF. CDR3 coding DNA: TGTGCCAGCAGTTTGGGGACAGGGTACAACGAGCAGTACTTC.

The rearrangement links TRBV29-1 to TRBJ2-5; no firm D call. The V end lost 5 bases, the J end lost 4 bases, and 8 bases lay between the germline ends. The CDR3 is 11 residues long. Germline V lookup: CDR1 SQVTM, CDR2 ANQGSEA. The CDR3 sequence is CSVIMGETQYF. The CDR3 nucleotides read TGCAGCGTTATAATGGGAGAGACCCAGTACTTC.

This chain connects TRBV2 to TRBJ1-3; D unresolved. Germline CDR1 and CDR2: SNHLY and FYNNEI. Trimming removed 2 bases from V and 1 base from J, with 15 bases in between. The CDR3 runs to 17 residues. CDR3 region: CASSESWVFRSGNTIYF. As DNA, the CDR3 is TGTGCCAGCAGTGAATCCTGGGTCTTTAGATCTGGAAACACCATATATTTT.

The genes are TRBV6-5 and TRBJ1-2, with 9 bases fitting TRBD1. Germline CDR1 reads MNHEY; CDR2 reads SVGAGI. CDR3 length equals 17 residues. V lost 2 bases, J lost 8 bases, and 15 bases stayed unmatched. This CDR3 is CASSYTPGQGVRGGYTF. Written as DNA, the CDR3 is TGTGCCAGCAGTTACACCCCGGGACAGGGCGTAAGAGGGGGCTACACCTTC.

The chain employs TRBV28 and TRBJ1-2, with 8 bases fitting TRBD1. CDR1 is MDHEN, CDR2 SYDVKM, per germline. The ends lost 2 bases at V and 4 bases at J; junction bases unmatched: 9. This CDR3 contains 16 residues. The CDR3 loop is CASSLGLRGQGYGYTF. The CDR3 bases are TGTGCCAGCAGTTTAGGGCTCAGGGGGCAGGGCTATGGCTACACCTTC.

The rearrangement joins TRBV6-5 to TRBJ1-1; no firm D call. V was shortened by 2 bases and J by 4 bases, with 5 bases between the two germline ends. Germline V gene sequence: CDR1 MNHEY, CDR2 SVGAGI. This CDR3 has 12 residues. The CDR3 spells CASSYMGTEAFF. CDR3 DNA: TGTGCCAGCAGTTACATGGGCACTGAAGCTTTCTTT.

The chain's CDR3 is CASSKGQGTNSPLHF. The CDR3, as DNA: TGTGCCAGCAGCAAAGGACAGGGGACTAATTCACCCCTCCACTTT. The chain combines TRBV7-3 with TRBJ1-6, with TRBD1 identical over 9 bases. CDR1 SGHTA and CDR2 FQGTGA come from the germline V gene. Trimming removed 5 bases from V and 6 bases from J; junction bases left unmatched: 5. The CDR3 length is 15 residues.